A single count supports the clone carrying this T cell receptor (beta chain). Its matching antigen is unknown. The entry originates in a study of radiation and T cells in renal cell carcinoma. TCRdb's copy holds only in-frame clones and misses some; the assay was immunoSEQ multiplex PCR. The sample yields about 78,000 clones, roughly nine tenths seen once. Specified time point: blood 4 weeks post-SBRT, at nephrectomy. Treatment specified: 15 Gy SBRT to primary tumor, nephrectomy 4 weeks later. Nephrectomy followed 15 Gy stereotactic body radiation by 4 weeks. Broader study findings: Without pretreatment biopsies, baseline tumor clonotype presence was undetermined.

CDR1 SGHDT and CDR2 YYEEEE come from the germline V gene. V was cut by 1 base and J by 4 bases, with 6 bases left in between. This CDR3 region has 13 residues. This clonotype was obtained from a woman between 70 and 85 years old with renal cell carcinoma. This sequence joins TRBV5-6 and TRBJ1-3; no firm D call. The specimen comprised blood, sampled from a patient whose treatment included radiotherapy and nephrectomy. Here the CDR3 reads CASSLTGGNTIYF. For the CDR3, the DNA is TGTGCCAGCAGCTTGACCGGGGGAAACACCATATATTTT.